A selection of T cell receptor beta chains follows, all from one sample in a study of cytomegalovirus exposure and HLA in healthy donors. Measured with immunoSEQ multiplex PCR; TCRdb has only the in-frame clones, and not every one. The profile shows around 160,000 clones, roughly four fifths of them singletons. Sequences were obtained from PBMCs. These receptors all stem from a man between 50 and 59 years old in good health and CMV-seropositive. Both conserved end residues are part of each CDR3. D genes are given only for firm matches. Clone size, where shown, is once, few, many, or a class for clones that have expanded.

clone size,V gene,J gene,D gene,CDR3 protein,CDR3 DNA
.,TRBV11-1,TRBJ2-2,TRBD1,CASSLDRAAGELFF,TGTGCCAGCAGCCTAGACAGGGCGGCCGGGGAGCTGTTTTTT
.,TRBV5-6,TRBJ2-2,.,CASSFRGKNTGELFF,TGTGCCAGCAGCTTTCGTGGCAAGAACACCGGGGAGCTGTTTTTT
few,TRBV4-1,TRBJ1-4,TRBD1,CASSQVPGTGDEKLFF,TGCGCCAGCAGCCAAGTACCCGGGACAGGGGATGAAAAACTGTTTTTT
few,TRBV7-3,TRBJ2-3,TRBD1,CASSLRGQGTDTQYF,TGTGCCAGCAGCCTCAGAGGACAGGGCACAGATACGCAGTATTTT
.,TRBV5-1,TRBJ2-1,TRBD2,CASSLGTRETEQFF,TGCGCCAGCAGCTTGGGGACTAGAGAAACTGAGCAGTTCTTC
.,TRBV9,TRBJ2-7,TRBD2,CASSSTRTSGSTYEQYF,TGTGCCAGCAGCTCCACGCGAACTAGCGGGAGCACCTACGAGCAGTACTTC
.,TRBV4-1,TRBJ2-7,.,CASSLRTETYEQYF,TGCGCCAGCAGCCTTCGGACAGAAACCTACGAGCAGTACTTC
.,TRBV27,TRBJ1-5,TRBD1,CASSDGTGGVQPQHF,TGTGCCAGCAGTGACGGGACAGGGGGCGTTCAGCCCCAGCATTTT
few,TRBV20-1,TRBJ1-2,.,CSAPSDNGYTF,TGCAGTGCTCCTTCAGACAATGGCTACACCTTC
.,TRBV9,TRBJ1-5,TRBD1,CASSVDDRVNQPQHF,TGTGCCAGCAGCGTAGATGACAGGGTAAATCAGCCCCAGCATTTT
.,TRBV19,TRBJ1-5,TRBD1,CASSIGQDRDQPQHF,TGTGCCAGTAGTATCGGACAGGACAGGGATCAGCCCCAGCATTTT
.,TRBV18,TRBJ1-1,TRBD1,CASSPLAWWARGSTEAFF,TGTGCCAGCTCACCACTAGCTTGGTGGGCCAGGGGGTCCACTGAAGCTTTCTTT
.,TRBV5-1,TRBJ1-4,TRBD1,CASSLDMDRSTNEKLFF,TGCGCCAGCAGCTTGGATATGGACAGGTCAACTAATGAAAAACTGTTTTTT
.,TRBV30,TRBJ2-7,.,CAWSEAAAYEQYF,TGTGCCTGGAGTGAAGCGGCAGCCTACGAGCAGTACTTC
.,TRBV27,TRBJ2-1,.,CASSLWGQEQFF,TGTGCCAGCAGTTTATGGGGGCAGGAGCAGTTCTTC
few,TRBV9,TRBJ2-7,.,CASSVGFSASYEQYF,TGTGCCAGCAGCGTAGGTTTTAGCGCCTCCTACGAGCAGTACTTC
.,TRBV7-2,TRBJ2-1,.,CASSLVLDRPLNEQFF,TGTGCCAGCAGCTTAGTGCTCGACAGGCCTTTAAATGAGCAGTTCTTC
.,TRBV6-1,TRBJ2-7,TRBD1,CASSGDRSSYEQYF,TGTGCCAGCAGTGGGGACAGAAGCTCCTACGAGCAGTACTTC
.,TRBV7-9,TRBJ1-2,.,CASSSTNYGYTF,TGTGCCAGCAGTTCAACTAACTATGGCTACACCTTC
.,TRBV11-2,TRBJ2-7,.,CASSLPAFYEQYF,TGTGCCAGCAGCCTCCCAGCGTTCTACGAGCAGTACTTC
.,TRBV27,TRBJ1-2,TRBD1,CASSHTGVAGYTF,TGTGCCAGCAGTCACACAGGGGTTGCCGGCTACACCTTC
.,TRBV9,TRBJ2-7,.,CASSPNPGQSYEQYF,TGTGCCAGCAGCCCAAACCCCGGACAAAGCTACGAGCAGTACTTC
.,TRBV6-5,TRBJ2-7,.,CASRSAGEQYF,TGTGCCAGCCGTAGCGCCGGCGAGCAGTACTTC
.,TRBV28,TRBJ2-3,.,CASSYQLRGIGNTDTQYF,TGTGCCAGCAGTTATCAATTAAGGGGGATCGGAAACACAGATACGCAGTATTTT
.,TRBV7-8,TRBJ2-5,TRBD2,CASSLGSLAGLLETQYF,TGTGCCAGCAGCTTAGGGTCACTAGCGGGATTATTAGAGACCCAGTACTTC
few,TRBV6-5,TRBJ1-1,TRBD1,CASTLTGSNTEAFF,TGTGCCAGCACCCTGACAGGGTCGAACACTGAAGCTTTCTTT
once,TRBV18,TRBJ1-1,.,CASSPVGGIAEAFF,TGTGCCAGCTCACCAGTGGGGGGGATCGCTGAAGCTTTCTTT
.,TRBV10-1,TRBJ2-3,TRBD2,CASSEGSGTKTTDTQYF,TGCGCCAGCAGTGAGGGTAGCGGGACAAAAACAACAGATACGCAGTATTTT
.,TRBV2,TRBJ1-2,TRBD1,CASSERLGQGNGYTF,TGTGCCAGCAGTGAAAGGCTGGGACAGGGGAACGGCTACACCTTC
.,TRBV9,TRBJ1-2,.,CASSVEGRVNYGYTF,TGTGCCAGCAGCGTAGAGGGCAGGGTTAACTATGGCTACACCTTC
.,TRBV5-1,TRBJ1-1,.,CASSPIRRNTEAFF,TGCGCCAGCAGCCCCATCCGGAGGAACACTGAAGCTTTCTTT
few,TRBV7-2,TRBJ2-1,TRBD2,CASSLGQGGTSGKYNEQFF,TGTGCCAGCAGCTTGGGACAGGGGGGGACTAGCGGGAAGTACAATGAGCAGTTCTTC
.,TRBV5-1,TRBJ1-5,TRBD1,CASSKTGGMGQPQHF,TGCGCCAGCAGCAAAACAGGGGGCATGGGGCAGCCCCAGCATTTT
.,TRBV11-2,TRBJ1-2,.,CASSGAASWTAYGYTF,TGTGCCAGCAGCGGGGCGGCGTCGTGGACAGCCTATGGCTACACCTTC
few,TRBV5-6,TRBJ2-7,TRBD1,CASSHRDSPSGQYF,TGTGCCAGCAGCCACCGGGACAGCCCCTCGGGGCAGTACTTC
once,TRBV28,TRBJ2-2,TRBD2,CASSSGGGTGELFF,TGTGCCAGCAGTTCTGGGGGGGGGACCGGGGAGCTGTTTTTT
.,TRBV10-3,TRBJ2-2,.,CAISEVGTSNTGELFF,TGTGCCATCAGTGAGGTTGGGACATCGAACACCGGGGAGCTGTTTTTT
.,TRBV7-9,TRBJ2-1,.,CASSLAGRGHYNEQFF,TGTGCCAGCAGCTTAGCGGGGCGGGGGCACTACAATGAGCAGTTCTTC
.,TRBV6-5,TRBJ2-1,TRBD2,CASSYSSGTYNEQFF,TGTGCCAGCAGTTACTCGAGCGGGACGTACAATGAGCAGTTCTTC
.,TRBV5-1,TRBJ1-1,.,CASSLGAPNTEAFF,TGCGCCAGCAGCTTAGGGGCGCCGAACACTGAAGCTTTCTTT
.,TRBV30,TRBJ2-7,.,CACTDRGKAYEQYF,TGTGCCTGCACTGATAGGGGGAAAGCCTACGAGCAGTACTTC